This T cell receptor beta chain was recovered during a study of metastatic and nonmetastatic thyroid tumors. Study overall: Malignant and benign thyroid patients had repertoires compared in peripheral blood and tumor or nodule tissue.

This clone was counted many times. Its target is unknown. Regarding the study as a whole: Significantly greater TCR beta diversity was reportedly found in malignant thyroid tumors than in benign nodules (in blood and tumor).

The germline V gene has CDR1 LNHDA and CDR2 SQIVND (reference sequence). V trimming: 10 bases; J trimming: 4 bases; junction bases outside the gene matches: 11. There are 14 residues in the CDR3. Each patient went into thyroid surgery without having received any treatment. In the original analysis: Clinicopathological groups of papillary thyroid cancer showed CDR3 differences that were used to build a distant-metastasis classifier. TCRdb ran MiXCR on the PCR reads. V and J calls and clone size were set by TCRdb, not the authors. The profile covers about 93,000 clones, with 12% appearing a single time and approximately 10% taken by the ten largest.

The source is a female donor with papillary thyroid cancer or a benign thyroid nodule (not recorded which). Some clones in this sample may be carry-over from other donors' samples. The sample taken for sequencing was blood. This chain uses TRBV19 with TRBJ1-2; TRBD1 matches at 8 bases. CDR3 sequence (DNA): TGTGCCACCCAGATCGACAGGGGTTCCTATGGCTACACCTTC. Its protein is CATQIDRGSYGYTF.